A selection of T cell receptor beta chains follows, all from one sample in a study of human T cells and chemical hapten exposure. From the RACE reads, TCRdb called clonotypes with MiXCR, one entry per CDR3 protein. The repertoire holds 95,000 to 100,000 distinct CDR3 sequences, with about an eighth as singletons. The specimen comprised whole blood, sampled in connection with sensitization to the hapten diphenylcyclopropenone (DPC). These receptors were obtained from a woman in her thirties or forties with alopecia areata. Some clones in this sample may be carry-over from other donors' samples. CDR3s include the opening cysteine and the closing phenylalanine or tryptophan. D genes are given only for firm matches. Not all rows give a size; the values are once, few, many and, for expanded clones, a class.

J	D	V	size	CDR3	DNA
TRBJ2-6	TRBD1	TRBV3-1	few	CASSLKTGATSGANVLTF	TGTGCCAGCAGCCTTAAGACAGGGGCCACCTCTGGGGCCAACGTCCTGACTTTC
TRBJ1-2	-	TRBV4-2	-	CVSSQYWAGAYGYTF	TGTGTCAGCAGCCAATACTGGGCAGGGGCCTATGGCTACACCTTC
TRBJ1-2	TRBD1	TRBV5-4	many	CASSWTGRGYTF	TGTGCCAGCAGCTGGACAGGGAGAGGCTACACCTTC
TRBJ2-5	-	TRBV28	many	CASSFAGAASFETQYF	TGTGCCAGCAGTTTCGCAGGCGCCGCCAGTTTTGAGACCCAGTACTTC
TRBJ1-3	-	TRBV15	once	CATSTHRATGNTIYF	TGTGCCACCAGCACCCACAGGGCTACTGGAAACACCATATATTTT
TRBJ2-1	TRBD1	TRBV12-3/TRBV12-4	many	CASRKQGNYNEQFF	TGTGCCAGCAGGAAACAGGGGAATTACAATGAGCAGTTCTTC
TRBJ2-1	-	TRBV15	many	CATSTPQGEQFF	TGTGCCACCAGCACCCCCCAGGGTGAGCAGTTCTTC
TRBJ1-5	-	TRBV7-8	many	CASSLRSGADSNQPQHF	TGTGCCAGCAGCTTAAGATCCGGGGCAGATAGCAATCAGCCCCAGCATTTT
TRBJ1-1	TRBD1	TRBV20-1	-	CSASPSGQGLTEAFF	TGCAGTGCTAGCCCCTCAGGACAGGGGCTCACTGAAGCTTTCTTT
TRBJ1-6	TRBD1	TRBV12-3/TRBV12-4	many	CASSSPSGGISPLHF	TGTGCCAGCAGTTCCCCTTCAGGGGGCATTTCACCCCTCCACTTT
TRBJ2-7	TRBD1	TRBV19	-	CASSMRSGTGGTYEQYF	TGTGCCAGTAGTATGAGGTCCGGGACAGGGGGGACCTACGAGCAGTACTTC